This TCR beta chain was sequenced in a study of shared T cell receptors in the human thymus. This clone turned up a few times. Profiled with immunoSEQ multiplex PCR; TCRdb holds only in-frame clones, not every one. The sample shows some 760,000 clones, approximately 83% of them seen only once. The CDR3 covers 12 residues. Germline V gene lookup returns CDR1 MDHEN and CDR2 SYDVKM. Trimming left V 7 bases short and J 8 bases short, with 14 bases between. These data were likewise used in another study, on human thymus T cells. That work adds: Healthy Finnish infants undergoing corrective surgery for congenital heart defects were used as donors. Thymus pieces cut out during corrective heart surgery were the tissue that was used. Apparent bias marked the V and J gene usage of thymic and blood repertoires.

The TCR was taken from a girl under three years old with a congenital heart defect. The specimen was thymocytes. V and J are TRBV28 and TRBJ1-2; perhaps TRBD1 as D (5 bases). CDR3 sequence: CASTWGGVGYTF. The DNA of the CDR3 is TGTGCCAGCACCTGGGGGGGGGTAGGCTACACCTTC.